This TCR beta chain derives from a study of T-cell reconstitution after alpha-beta-depleted transplantation in children. This clonotype has a count of ten or more. V was shortened by 4 bases and J by 7 bases, with 26 bases between the two germline ends. CDR1 and CDR2 from the germline V gene are LGHNA and YNFKEQ. The CDR3 extends over 19 amino acids. Library preparation (for TCRbeta) was performed with unique molecular identifiers. A single record per CDR3 protein comes from TCRdb applying MiXCR to the PCR reads. The sample has some 240,000 distinct CDR3 sequences, more than 7.5% seen once. This sequence was found in a human donor who donated a stem cell graft to a child with SCID. This specimen consisted of PBMCs from the stem cell graft donor, obtained from the stem cell graft. V gene TRBV4-2 combines with J gene TRBJ1-6, with D maybe TRBD1 (5 bases). The CDR3 DNA sequence: TGTGCCAGCAGCCCCCCTCCGGGACGGGCTTCTCTTGGGAATTCACCCCTCCACTTT. Translating gives CASSPPPGRASLGNSPLHF.